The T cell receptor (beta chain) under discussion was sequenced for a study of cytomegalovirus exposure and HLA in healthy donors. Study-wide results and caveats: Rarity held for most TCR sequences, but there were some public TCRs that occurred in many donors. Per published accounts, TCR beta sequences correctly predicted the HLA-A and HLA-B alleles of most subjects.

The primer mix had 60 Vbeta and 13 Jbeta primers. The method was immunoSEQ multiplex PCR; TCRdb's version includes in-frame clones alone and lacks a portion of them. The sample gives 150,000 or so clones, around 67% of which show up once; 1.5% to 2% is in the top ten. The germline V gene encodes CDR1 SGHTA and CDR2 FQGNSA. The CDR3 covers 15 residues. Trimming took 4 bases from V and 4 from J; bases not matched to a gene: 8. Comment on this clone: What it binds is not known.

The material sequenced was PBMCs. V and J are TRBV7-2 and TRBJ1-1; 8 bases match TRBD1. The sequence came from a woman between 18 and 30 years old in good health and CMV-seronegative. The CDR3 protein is CASSSIDRGITEAFF. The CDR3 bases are TGTGCCAGCAGCTCAATTGACAGGGGAATCACTGAAGCTTTCTTT.